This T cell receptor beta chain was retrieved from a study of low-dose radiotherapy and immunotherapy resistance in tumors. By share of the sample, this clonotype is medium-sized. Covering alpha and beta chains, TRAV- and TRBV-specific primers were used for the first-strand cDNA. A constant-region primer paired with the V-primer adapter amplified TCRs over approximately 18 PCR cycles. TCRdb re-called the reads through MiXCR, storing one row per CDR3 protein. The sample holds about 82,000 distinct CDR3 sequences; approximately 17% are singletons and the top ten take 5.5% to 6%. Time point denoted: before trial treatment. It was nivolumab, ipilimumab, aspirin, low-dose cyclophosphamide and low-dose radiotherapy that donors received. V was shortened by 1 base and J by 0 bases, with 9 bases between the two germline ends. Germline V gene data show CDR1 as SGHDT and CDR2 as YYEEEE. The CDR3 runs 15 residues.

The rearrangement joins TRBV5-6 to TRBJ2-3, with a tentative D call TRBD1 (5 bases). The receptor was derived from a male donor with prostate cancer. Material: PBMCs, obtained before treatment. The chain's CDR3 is CASSLNGASTDTQYF. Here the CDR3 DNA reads TGTGCCAGCAGCTTGAATGGGGCTAGCACAGATACGCAGTATTTT.